This is a list of T cell receptor beta chains from one sample in a study of blood T cell repertoires in COVID-19. Sequencing was performed with immunoSEQ multiplex PCR; in TCRdb, only in-frame clones are kept and a portion is missing. The table lists about 89,000 clones, 88% of them singletons. The specimen was peripheral blood. The source of these receptors is a man aged 55 to 70 with acute or convalescent COVID-19. Both conserved end residues are part of each CDR3. The order of the fields is D gene, clone size, V gene, J gene, CDR3 DNA, CDR3 protein. D genes are given only for firm matches. Some rows mark clone size as missing; the rest say once, few, many or name a class of expanded clone.

d_gene: TRBD2; abundance: once; v_gene: TRBV5-1; j_gene: TRBJ2-5; CDR3nt: TGCGCCAGCAGCTGGGCGGGGGGAGCGCAAGAGACCCAGTACTTC; CDR3aa: CASSWAGGAQETQYF
d_gene: TRBD2; abundance: .; v_gene: TRBV5-1; j_gene: TRBJ2-5; CDR3nt: TGCGCCAGCAGCTTGTTGCTAGCGGGAGAGGGCCAGTACTTC; CDR3aa: CASSLLLAGEGQYF
d_gene: TRBD2; abundance: .; v_gene: TRBV3-1/TRBV3-2; j_gene: TRBJ2-5; CDR3nt: TGTGCCAGCAGCCAAGATCGGGGGGAGGGGGAGACCCAGTACTTC; CDR3aa: CASSQDRGEGETQYF
d_gene: .; abundance: .; v_gene: TRBV6-1; j_gene: TRBJ1-6; CDR3nt: TGTGCCAGCAGTGAAGCTGTCCAGGGTGAGGCCCTCCACTTT; CDR3aa: CASSEAVQGEALHF
d_gene: TRBD1; abundance: .; v_gene: TRBV28; j_gene: TRBJ1-3; CDR3nt: TGTGCCAGCAACAGATCCGGGACAGGGTTACCTGGAAACACCATATATTTT; CDR3aa: CASNRSGTGLPGNTIYF
d_gene: TRBD2; abundance: .; v_gene: TRBV5-1; j_gene: TRBJ2-3; CDR3nt: TGCGCCAGCAGCTTGCCACTAGCGGAAGACACAGATACGCAGTATTTT; CDR3aa: CASSLPLAEDTDTQYF
d_gene: .; abundance: .; v_gene: TRBV3-1/TRBV3-2; j_gene: TRBJ2-7; CDR3nt: TGTGCCAGCAGCCTAGGTGCGGGATCAGACGAGCAGTACTTC; CDR3aa: CASSLGAGSDEQYF
d_gene: .; abundance: once; v_gene: TRBV7-3; j_gene: TRBJ1-3; CDR3nt: TGTGCCAGCAGCTTGACAGCTGGAAACACCATATATTTT; CDR3aa: CASSLTAGNTIYF
d_gene: TRBD2; abundance: .; v_gene: TRBV3-1/TRBV3-2; j_gene: TRBJ2-2; CDR3nt: TGTGCCAGCAGCCAAGGTGTTAGCGGGAGTATAGGCACCGGGGAGCTGTTTTTT; CDR3aa: CASSQGVSGSIGTGELFF
d_gene: .; abundance: .; v_gene: TRBV6-5; j_gene: TRBJ1-6; CDR3nt: TGTGCCAGCACGGGCGGGGGGCAGTGGTCCCTCCACTTT; CDR3aa: CASTGGGQWSLHF
d_gene: .; abundance: .; v_gene: TRBV2; j_gene: TRBJ2-2; CDR3nt: TGTGCCAGCACCGGTAGAGGTACCGGGGAGCTGTTTTTT; CDR3aa: CASTGRGTGELFF
d_gene: TRBD1; abundance: .; v_gene: TRBV4-1; j_gene: TRBJ2-3; CDR3nt: TGCGCCAGCAGCCAAGATGAAGGACAGGGGGTCACAGATACGCAGTATTTT; CDR3aa: CASSQDEGQGVTDTQYF
d_gene: .; abundance: .; v_gene: TRBV19; j_gene: TRBJ2-7; CDR3nt: TGTGCCAGTAGTTCCACAGGGATCTACGAGCAGTACTTC; CDR3aa: CASSSTGIYEQYF
d_gene: TRBD1; abundance: .; v_gene: TRBV23-1; j_gene: TRBJ2-4; CDR3nt: TGCGCCAGCAGCGGAAGGGACAGGGATGGCGAAAACATTCAGTACTTC; CDR3aa: CASSGRDRDGENIQYF
d_gene: .; abundance: .; v_gene: TRBV9; j_gene: TRBJ1-3; CDR3nt: TGTGCCAGCAGTGGGCTTTCGGGAAACACCATATATTTT; CDR3aa: CASSGLSGNTIYF
d_gene: TRBD2; abundance: .; v_gene: TRBV5-1; j_gene: TRBJ2-1; CDR3nt: TGCGCCAGCAGCTTGCTAAACGGGGGGGCAAGTAATGAGCAGTTCTTC; CDR3aa: CASSLLNGGASNEQFF
d_gene: .; abundance: .; v_gene: TRBV5-8; j_gene: TRBJ1-2; CDR3nt: TGTGCCAGCAGCTTAGGCGACAGGACTTTCTATGGCTACACCTTC; CDR3aa: CASSLGDRTFYGYTF
d_gene: TRBD1; abundance: .; v_gene: TRBV7-8; j_gene: TRBJ1-1; CDR3nt: TGTGCCAGCAGCTTAGCGTCAGGGGGTGAAGCTTTCTTT; CDR3aa: CASSLASGGEAFF
d_gene: TRBD1; abundance: .; v_gene: TRBV19; j_gene: TRBJ1-1; CDR3nt: TGTGCCAGTAGTAGTAGACAGGGACTGGTGCGAGCTTTCTTT; CDR3aa: CASSSRQGLVRAFF
d_gene: .; abundance: .; v_gene: TRBV7-8; j_gene: TRBJ1-5; CDR3nt: TGTGCCAGCAGCTCGTACAGAGACCAGCCCCAGCATTTT; CDR3aa: CASSSYRDQPQHF
d_gene: .; abundance: .; v_gene: TRBV15; j_gene: TRBJ1-3; CDR3nt: TGTGCCACCAGATTCCGACAGCTCTCTGGAAACACCATATATTTT; CDR3aa: CATRFRQLSGNTIYF
d_gene: TRBD1; abundance: .; v_gene: TRBV30; j_gene: TRBJ2-2; CDR3nt: TGTGCCTGGAGAGGGCGCAGGGGGACCGGGGAGCTGTTTTTT; CDR3aa: CAWRGRRGTGELFF
d_gene: TRBD2; abundance: once; v_gene: TRBV5-4; j_gene: TRBJ2-7; CDR3nt: TGTGCCAGCAGCCCAGGACTAGCGGGAGGTTTAAACGAGCAGTACTTC; CDR3aa: CASSPGLAGGLNEQYF
d_gene: .; abundance: .; v_gene: TRBV24-1; j_gene: TRBJ2-5; CDR3nt: TGTGCCACCAGTGGAGCAGGCGACCAAGAGACCCAGTACTTC; CDR3aa: CATSGAGDQETQYF
d_gene: TRBD2; abundance: .; v_gene: TRBV3-1/TRBV3-2; j_gene: TRBJ2-1; CDR3nt: TGTGCCAGCAGCCAAGAGGGACTAGCGAATGAGCAGTTCTTC; CDR3aa: CASSQEGLANEQFF
d_gene: TRBD1; abundance: .; v_gene: TRBV24-1; j_gene: TRBJ2-1; CDR3nt: TGTGCCACCAGTGTAGGAACAGGGGGCTCCTACAATGAGCAGTTCTTC; CDR3aa: CATSVGTGGSYNEQFF
d_gene: .; abundance: .; v_gene: TRBV9; j_gene: TRBJ2-3; CDR3nt: TGTGCCAGCAGCGTAATGGGAGAACGTACAGATACGCAGTATTTT; CDR3aa: CASSVMGERTDTQYF
d_gene: TRBD1; abundance: .; v_gene: TRBV5-1; j_gene: TRBJ2-5; CDR3nt: TGCGCCAGCAGCTTGGTGAGGCAGGGGGTCGGCCAAGAGACCCAGTACTTC; CDR3aa: CASSLVRQGVGQETQYF
d_gene: TRBD2; abundance: .; v_gene: TRBV27; j_gene: TRBJ2-7; CDR3nt: TGTGCCAGCAGTTCCCAACAGACTAGCGGGGGGACTGAGCAGTACTTC; CDR3aa: CASSSQQTSGGTEQYF
d_gene: TRBD2; abundance: .; v_gene: TRBV11-3; j_gene: TRBJ2-7; CDR3nt: TGTGCCAGCAGCCCTGGGCGGGGGAGCCACGAGCAGTACTTC; CDR3aa: CASSPGRGSHEQYF
d_gene: .; abundance: .; v_gene: TRBV6-5; j_gene: TRBJ1-2; CDR3nt: TGTGCCAGCACCAAGGGGGTTGGCTACACCTTC; CDR3aa: CASTKGVGYTF
d_gene: .; abundance: .; v_gene: TRBV11-2; j_gene: TRBJ1-1; CDR3nt: TGTGCCAGCAGCTTAGTGAGGAACACTGAAGCTTTCTTT; CDR3aa: CASSLVRNTEAFF
d_gene: TRBD1; abundance: .; v_gene: TRBV6-1; j_gene: TRBJ1-2; CDR3nt: TGTGCCAGCAGTGAAAGACAGGGGGACTATGGCTACACCTTC; CDR3aa: CASSERQGDYGYTF
d_gene: .; abundance: .; v_gene: TRBV3-1/TRBV3-2; j_gene: TRBJ2-7; CDR3nt: TGTGCCAGCAGCCCGGGACAAATCTACGAGCAGTACTTC; CDR3aa: CASSPGQIYEQYF
d_gene: .; abundance: .; v_gene: TRBV23-1; j_gene: TRBJ1-4; CDR3nt: TGCGCCAGCACGAAAGAACAGGGTGAAAAACTGTTTTTT; CDR3aa: CASTKEQGEKLFF
d_gene: .; abundance: .; v_gene: TRBV5-6; j_gene: TRBJ1-2; CDR3nt: TGTGCCAGCAGCTCAACAAGACAGTCACCAAACCCTGGCTACACCTTC; CDR3aa: CASSSTRQSPNPGYTF
d_gene: TRBD2; abundance: .; v_gene: TRBV19; j_gene: TRBJ2-5; CDR3nt: TGTGCCAGTACCGGGACTAGCGGGGGGCAAGAGACCCAGTACTTC; CDR3aa: CASTGTSGGQETQYF
d_gene: .; abundance: .; v_gene: TRBV7-5; j_gene: TRBJ2-7; CDR3nt: TGTGTCAGAAGCTCCTTGGCAGGGTCCTACGAGCAGTACTTC; CDR3aa: CVRSSLAGSYEQYF
d_gene: .; abundance: .; v_gene: TRBV7-3; j_gene: TRBJ2-5; CDR3nt: TGTGCCAGCAGCTTATCCAGTACAGAGACCCAGTACTTC; CDR3aa: CASSLSSTETQYF
d_gene: .; abundance: once; v_gene: TRBV10-2; j_gene: TRBJ1-2; CDR3nt: TGCGCCAGCAGTGAGGGACAGTCCTATGGCTACACCTTC; CDR3aa: CASSEGQSYGYTF
d_gene: TRBD1; abundance: few; v_gene: TRBV27; j_gene: TRBJ2-7; CDR3nt: TGTGCCAGCGGGCGGACAGGGGGACTAGGCTACGAGCAGTACTTC; CDR3aa: CASGRTGGLGYEQYF
d_gene: TRBD1; abundance: once; v_gene: TRBV30; j_gene: TRBJ1-2; CDR3nt: TGTGCCTGGAATCCGGGACAGGGTAACTATGGCTACACCTTC; CDR3aa: CAWNPGQGNYGYTF
d_gene: TRBD1; abundance: .; v_gene: TRBV6-6; j_gene: TRBJ1-6; CDR3nt: TGTGCCAGCATAAAAGGACAGGGGAAAACCCTCCACTTT; CDR3aa: CASIKGQGKTLHF
d_gene: .; abundance: .; v_gene: TRBV10-2; j_gene: TRBJ1-1; CDR3nt: TGCGCCAGCTGGGGGGGAGGGAGGAAGAACACTGAAGCTTTCTTT; CDR3aa: CASWGGGRKNTEAFF
d_gene: TRBD1; abundance: .; v_gene: TRBV3-1/TRBV3-2; j_gene: TRBJ1-4; CDR3nt: TGTGCCAGCAGCTTTGGCCGACAGGGGACTGAAAAACTGTTTTTT; CDR3aa: CASSFGRQGTEKLFF
d_gene: .; abundance: .; v_gene: TRBV6-5; j_gene: TRBJ1-4; CDR3nt: TGTGCCAGCAGCAACCGGGGGACGAATGAAAAACTGTTTTTT; CDR3aa: CASSNRGTNEKLFF
d_gene: .; abundance: .; v_gene: TRBV5-1; j_gene: TRBJ2-3; CDR3nt: TGCGCCAGCAGCTTGTCGTTAGCGGCCCCCCCGGATACGCAGTATTTT; CDR3aa: CASSLSLAAPPDTQYF